Listed below are T cell receptor beta chains from one sample, sequenced in a study of shared clonotypes between healthy human individuals. TCRdb's table, derived via immunoSEQ multiplex PCR, lists solely in-frame clones and lacks some. The repertoire consists of under 750,000 clones, with around 77% occurring once and the leading ten covering approximately 1.8%. Source material: memory CD4+ T cells sorted from blood. These receptors all stem from a woman aged 25 to 39 in good health. CDR3s include the opening cysteine and the closing phenylalanine or tryptophan. The D gene is left open where the match is weak. Where a row states a size, it is once, few, many or the class of an expanded clone; other rows omit it.

size: few
length: 13
V: TRBV7-3
D: NA
J: TRBJ1-5
CDR3: CASSLDRNQPQHF
DNA: TGTGCCAGCAGCTTAGACAGGAATCAGCCCCAGCATTTT

size: few
length: 15
V: TRBV7-8
D: TRBD2
J: TRBJ2-2
CDR3: CASSPALAGTGELFF
DNA: TGTGCCAGCAGCCCGGCGCTAGCGGGCACCGGGGAGCTGTTTTTT

size: NA
length: 13
V: TRBV10-3
D: NA
J: TRBJ2-1
CDR3: CATGSQGYNEQFF
DNA: TGTGCCACTGGCTCACAGGGATACAATGAGCAGTTCTTC

size: NA
length: 17
V: TRBV5-3
D: TRBD1
J: TRBJ1-2
CDR3: CARSSETGTAESYGYTF
DNA: TGTGCCAGAAGCTCGGAGACGGGGACAGCTGAATCCTATGGCTACACCTTC

size: NA
length: 18
V: TRBV10-3
D: TRBD2
J: TRBJ2-2
CDR3: CAISESQDGRSVTGELFF
DNA: TGTGCCATCAGTGAGTCTCAAGACGGGAGGAGTGTCACCGGGGAGCTGTTTTTT

size: few
length: 13
V: TRBV28
D: NA
J: TRBJ1-5
CDR3: CASRGANHQPQHF
DNA: TGTGCCAGCAGAGGGGCCAATCATCAGCCCCAGCATTTT

size: NA
length: 14
V: TRBV11-2
D: NA
J: TRBJ2-7
CDR3: CASSSRPEVYEQYF
DNA: TGTGCCAGCAGCTCCCGTCCAGAGGTCTACGAGCAGTACTTC

size: NA
length: 15
V: TRBV5-1
D: NA
J: TRBJ1-2
CDR3: CASSLGPASNYGYTF
DNA: TGCGCCAGCAGCTTGGGTCCTGCCTCAAACTATGGCTACACCTTC

size: NA
length: 16
V: TRBV7-6
D: TRBD2
J: TRBJ2-1
CDR3: CASSLASREFESEQFF
DNA: TGTGCCAGCAGCTTAGCGTCGCGGGAGTTCGAGAGTGAGCAGTTCTTC

size: NA
length: 14
V: TRBV28
D: NA
J: TRBJ1-3
CDR3: CASGTPGSGNTIYF
DNA: TGTGCCAGCGGCACGCCAGGGTCTGGAAACACCATATATTTT

size: few
length: 13
V: TRBV7-2
D: NA
J: TRBJ2-1
CDR3: CASSAYLDNEQFF
DNA: TGTGCCAGCAGCGCCTACCTGGACAATGAGCAGTTCTTC

size: NA
length: 13
V: TRBV11-2
D: NA
J: TRBJ1-1
CDR3: CASSSQRDTEAFF
DNA: TGTGCCAGCAGCTCGCAGCGAGACACTGAAGCTTTCTTT

size: NA
length: 16
V: TRBV18
D: TRBD2
J: TRBJ2-1
CDR3: CASLRALAGSFNEQFF
DNA: TGTGCCAGCCTCAGAGCTCTAGCGGGTTCTTTTAATGAGCAGTTCTTC

size: many
length: 14
V: TRBV11-2
D: TRBD2
J: TRBJ2-5
CDR3: CASSRGTNQETQYF
DNA: TGTGCCAGCAGCCGGGGGACTAACCAAGAGACCCAGTACTTC

size: NA
length: 13
V: TRBV10-2
D: NA
J: TRBJ2-7
CDR3: CASTDDTSYEQYF
DNA: TGCGCCAGCACGGACGACACTTCCTACGAGCAGTACTTC

size: few
length: 13
V: TRBV30
D: NA
J: TRBJ2-1
CDR3: CAYAPGTYNEQFF
DNA: TGTGCCTACGCACCAGGCACCTACAATGAGCAGTTCTTC

size: NA
length: 15
V: TRBV6-1
D: NA
J: TRBJ1-1
CDR3: CASSPRQVYRAEAFF
DNA: TGTGCCAGCAGTCCTAGACAGGTCTATCGCGCTGAAGCTTTCTTT

size: NA
length: 16
V: TRBV6-1
D: NA
J: TRBJ2-7
CDR3: CASSEHSSGTGREQYF
DNA: TGTGCCAGCAGTGAACATTCGTCCGGGACCGGGCGCGAGCAGTACTTC

size: NA
length: 15
V: TRBV30
D: NA
J: TRBJ1-2
CDR3: CAWRRTAMSNYGYTF
DNA: TGTGCCTGGAGGAGGACAGCTATGTCTAACTATGGCTACACCTTC

size: NA
length: 13
V: TRBV2
D: NA
J: TRBJ1-1
CDR3: CASTSSKNTEAFF
DNA: TGTGCCAGCACCAGTTCCAAGAACACTGAAGCTTTCTTT

size: NA
length: 11
V: TRBV10-1
D: NA
J: TRBJ2-1
CDR3: CASSSGNEQFF
DNA: TGCGCCAGTTCTAGTGGTAATGAGCAGTTCTTC

size: few
length: 14
V: TRBV28
D: TRBD2
J: TRBJ2-1
CDR3: CASSRTSGSGEQFF
DNA: TGTGCCAGCAGTCGGACTAGCGGGAGTGGTGAGCAGTTCTTC

size: NA
length: 15
V: TRBV7-8
D: TRBD2
J: TRBJ2-7
CDR3: CASSLVVGRAYEQYF
DNA: TGTGCCAGCAGCTTAGTTGTTGGGAGGGCCTACGAGCAGTACTTC

size: NA
length: 11
V: TRBV2
D: NA
J: TRBJ2-5
CDR3: CASQSGGTQYF
DNA: TGTGCCAGCCAATCCGGGGGGACCCAGTACTTC

size: NA
length: 13
V: TRBV5-6
D: NA
J: TRBJ1-3
CDR3: CASSLIQGYTIYF
DNA: TGTGCCAGCAGCTTGATACAGGGATACACCATATATTTT

size: NA
length: 15
V: TRBV7-9
D: TRBD1
J: TRBJ1-2
CDR3: CASSLVEQGATGYTF
DNA: TGTGCCAGCAGCTTAGTGGAACAGGGGGCTACTGGCTACACCTTC

size: NA
length: 15
V: TRBV11-2
D: NA
J: TRBJ2-7
CDR3: CASSLDRGRSYEQYF
DNA: TGTGCCAGCAGCTTAGACAGGGGAAGATCCTACGAGCAGTACTTC